One sample yielded the 11 T cell receptor beta chains listed below, sequenced in a study of shared clonotypes between healthy human individuals. Generated by immunoSEQ multiplex PCR, the TCRdb table keeps only in-frame clones and is missing some. Of approximately 1,000,000 clones listed, around 78% are singletons. The specimen sequenced was memory CD4+ T cells from PBMCs. The subset denotes: CD45RA-negative fraction. Receptors originate from a man aged 18 to 30 in good health. Some clones in this sample may be carry-over from other donors' samples.

The chain has TRBV5-6 and TRBJ1-5, with a possible D match to TRBD1 (5 bases). Trimming removed 3 bases at V and 5 bases at J, with 12 bases between. CDR3 length: 14 residues. Germline lookup yields CDR1 SGHDT and CDR2 YYEEEE. CDR3 sequence (DNA): TGTGCCAGCAGCTCGGGTGACAGTTATCAGCCCCAGCATTTT. Translation gives CASSSGDSYQPQHF.

The CDR3 DNA follows: TGTGCCAGTAGTATCCAGGGGGCAAGTAGAAATGAGCAGTTCTTC. Amino acids: CASSIQGASRNEQFF. V gene TRBV19 combines with J gene TRBJ2-1, with 8 nucleotides matching TRBD1. The germline V gene encodes CDR1 LNHDA and CDR2 SQIVND (reference sequence). The CDR3 extends over 15 amino acids. V lost 3 bases and J lost 7; bases outside the gene matches: 8.

This sequence joins TRBV5-1 and TRBJ2-2, with 8 bases that match TRBD1. Germline CDR1 and CDR2: SGHRS and YFSETQ. The CDR3 is made up of 16 amino acids. V shed 4 bases, J shed 6 bases, and the junction held 11 bases outside the gene matches. This CDR3 is CASSSRTGSSSGELFF. CDR3 sequence (DNA): TGCGCCAGCAGCAGTAGGACAGGGTCGAGTTCCGGGGAGCTGTTTTTT.

Worth noting for this clone: This sample also contains other DNA sequences that code for the same CDR3. The chain employs TRBV5-1 and TRBJ2-3, with 12 bases identical to TRBD2. Germline loops: CDR1 SGHRS, CDR2 YFSETQ. This CDR3 spans 16 amino acids. Trimming at V came to 4 bases and at J to 0 bases, leaving 3 bases not matched to a gene. In DNA, the CDR3 is TGCGCCAGCAGCCTGGGGACTAGCGGGAGCACAGATACGCAGTATTTT. Its translation is CASSLGTSGSTDTQYF.

This clone was counted a single time. This sequence may be a read error, since a much larger clone differs from it by one base. The same CDR3 arises from other DNA sequences in this sample as well. The genes are TRBV7-9 and TRBJ2-3; D is perhaps TRBD2 (5 bases). Trimming pared 0 bases from V and 0 bases from J, leaving 7 bases between. This CDR3 contains 15 residues. Per the germline V gene, CDR1 is SEHNR and CDR2 is FQNEAQ (reference sequence). The chain's CDR3 is CASSLAPGSTDTQYF. DNA of the CDR3: TGTGCCAGCAGCTTAGCTCCGGGGAGCACAGATACGCAGTATTTT.

The table lists this clone with a few counts. The chain combines TRBV7-9 with TRBJ2-1; D perhaps matches TRBD1 (5 bases). Germline CDR1 is SEHNR and CDR2 is FQNEAQ (reference sequence). V was cut by 1 base and J by 9 bases, with 13 bases left in between. This CDR3 is built from 14 residues. The CDR3 protein is CASSLVGRAAEQFF. The CDR3 region has the DNA TGTGCCAGCAGCTTAGTGGGCAGGGCGGCTGAGCAGTTCTTC.

Written as DNA, the CDR3 is TGTGCCATTACCGGGGGCAGCAATCAGCCCCAGCATTTT. It encodes CAITGGSNQPQHF. J is TRBJ1-5 and V is TRBV28; the D gene is possibly TRBD1 (6 bases). Germline values: CDR1 MDHEN, CDR2 SYDVKM. V lost 10 bases to trimming and J lost 1 base, with 11 bases between them. The CDR3 length is 13 residues.

The genes are TRBV7-2 and TRBJ2-7; D may be TRBD1 (5 bases). This CDR3 contains 17 residues. Trimming removed 5 bases from V and 0 bases from J, with 20 bases in between. Germline V gene lookup returns CDR1 SGHTA and CDR2 FQGNSA. In DNA form, the CDR3 reads TGTGCCAGCAGCCCTTTCCGAGTGGGCAGGGTCTCCTACGAGCAGTACTTC. Translation: CASSPFRVGRVSYEQYF.

Only a few counts were recorded for this clone. The DNA of the CDR3 is TGTGCCAGCAGCTTTGGGCCCCGGGACAGGGGGCCCTACGAGCAGTACTTC. Translated: CASSFGPRDRGPYEQYF. This chain connects TRBV12-1 to TRBJ2-7; TRBD1 was called by the table and not checked on the DNA. TRBV12-1 is termed a pseudogene. This CDR3 is built from 17 residues.

This clone was picked up one time. It is likely a read error: a sequence one base away is far more abundant. Because it lacks the conserved phenylalanine or tryptophan at the end, this CDR3 is likely a read error. The chain joins TRBV10-2 to TRBJ1-5; D unclear. Germline CDR1 reads WSHSY; CDR2 reads SAAADI. Trimming stripped 6 bases from V and 7 bases from J, with 10 bases between. This CDR3 region has 12 residues. CDR3 sequence (DNA): TGCGCCAGCAGGGGTGAGGCCCAGCCCCAGCATTTG. Protein product: CASRGEAQPQHL.

This chain connects TRBV11-2 to TRBJ1-1; D unclear. V gave up 5 bases and J gave up 1 base, with 20 bases separating them. CDR1 and CDR2 (germline): SGHAT, FQNNGV. The CDR3 is 17 residues long. The CDR3 sequence is CASSPTQFPSGNTEAFF. The CDR3 region has the DNA TGTGCCAGCAGCCCTACGCAATTCCCATCGGGGAACACTGAAGCTTTCTTT. Combining the CDR3 with reference TRBV11-2 and TRBJ1-1 gives the whole variable domain EAGVAQSPRYKIIEKRQSVAFWCNPISGHATLYWYQQILGQGPKLLIQFQNNGVVDDSQLPKDRFSAERLKGVDSTLKIQPAKLEDSAVYLCASSPTQFPSGNTEAFFGQGTRLTVV.